The next 10 T cell receptor beta chains were all read from a single sample in a study of blood T cells in healthy people across ages. Through a sample-barcoded 5' primer and a J-beta primer mix, a second PCR was run for about 6 to 11 cycles. One entry per CDR3 protein results from TCRdb running MiXCR on the 5' RACE reads. The profile shows some 860,000 distinct CDR3 sequences, approximately 60% of them singletons. Sequencing input: blood. These receptors all stem from a middle-aged man in good health.

This clonotype was picked up one time. The chain combines TRBV12-3 or TRBV12-4 with TRBJ2-1, with TRBD2 matching 12 bases. The CDR3 is 15 residues long. V gave up 8 bases and J gave up 9 bases; unmatched junction bases: 11. The chain's CDR3 is CASCPWTSGTCEQFF. The CDR3 bases are TGTGCCAGCTGCCCTTGGACTAGCGGGACGTGTGAGCAGTTCTTC.

The chain links TRBV20-1 to TRBJ2-3; 10 nucleotides match TRBD2. The germline V gene encodes CDR1 DFQATT and CDR2 SNEGSKA (reference sequence). CDR3 size: 14 residues. Unmatched junction bases numbered 3, after V lost 3 bases and J lost 3 bases. CDR3: CSASKLAGTDTQYF. The DNA for the CDR3 is TGCAGTGCTAGTAAACTAGCGGGGACAGATACGCAGTATTTT.

The chain combines TRBV7-9 with TRBJ2-7, with 10 positions matching TRBD1. CDR1 SEHNR and CDR2 FQNEAQ come from the germline V gene (reference sequence). The CDR3 is made up of 16 amino acids. With V trimmed by 5 bases and J by 4 bases, 11 bases remained unmatched. CDR3 sequence: CASSPGRDRGVYEQYF. The CDR3 bases are TGTGCCAGCAGCCCAGGGAGGGACAGGGGTGTGTACGAGCAGTACTTC.

The chain uses TRBV6-1 and TRBJ1-1; possible D gene TRBD1, 5 bases. The germline V and J ends were trimmed by 10 bases and 6 bases, with 15 bases remaining between them. The V gene's germline CDR1 is MNHNS and CDR2 SASEGT. This CDR3 region has 12 residues. The CDR3, as DNA: TGTGCCATACACAGGTTGACCTCTGAAGCTTTCTTT. Amino acids: CAIHRLTSEAFF.

Remarks on this clonotype: One junction end does not reproduce the germline sequence, and a read error may be involved. V is TRBV6-1 and J is TRBJ1-4; a possible D gene is TRBD1 (5 bases). The length of the CDR3 is 14 residues. CDR1 MNHNS and CDR2 SASEGT come from the germline V gene. This CDR3 is CASDDSPTNEKLFF. For the CDR3, the DNA is TGTGCCAGCGACGACAGCCCAACAAATGAAAAACTGTTTTTT.

The J gene is TRBJ1-4, the V gene TRBV7-8; D remains unclear. Deletions cut 5 bases from V and 7 bases from J, with 11 bases between. The CDR3 extends over 13 amino acids. Germline values: CDR1 SGHVS, CDR2 FQNEAQ. The CDR3 protein is CASSRYGSEKLFF. In DNA, the CDR3 is TGTGCCAGCAGCCGATACGGTAGTGAAAAACTGTTTTTT.

The genes are TRBV20-1 and TRBJ2-3; possibly TRBD1 for D (7 bases). Trimming shortened V by 6 bases and J by 7 bases, and 17 bases separated the two germline ends. Germline V gene lookup returns CDR1 DFQATT and CDR2 SNEGSKA (reference sequence). This CDR3 spans 13 amino acids. The CDR3 spells CSALRAGGYTQYF. The CDR3 DNA is TGCAGTGCGCTGAGGGCAGGGGGGTATACGCAGTATTTT.

V gene TRBV6-2 or TRBV6-3 combines with J gene TRBJ2-1; 8 nucleotides line up with TRBD2. V gave up 6 bases and J gave up 2 bases; unmatched junction bases: 6. From germline, CDR1 is MNHEY and CDR2 SVGEGT. CDR3 size: 15 residues. The CDR3 coding sequence is TGTGCCAGCAGCAAAACTAGCGGCCCCTACAATGAGCAGTTCTTC. Its translation: CASSKTSGPYNEQFF.

This clonotype was observed a few times. Written as DNA, the CDR3 is TGTGCCAGCAGTTACTCGGTATCCCGGCATCAGCCCCAGCATTTT. Encoded protein: CASSYSVSRHQPQHF. The chain recombines TRBV6-5 with TRBJ1-5; no clear D. Germline V gives CDR1 MNHEY, CDR2 SVGAGI. The CDR3 covers 15 residues. Trimming left V 0 bases short and J 5 bases short, with 11 bases between.

This clonotype was observed a few times. The rearrangement uses TRBV7-8 and TRBJ2-7; either TRBD1 or TRBD2 may fit D (5 bases each). CDR1 and CDR2 from the germline V gene are SGHVS and FQNEAQ. Trimming removed 0 bases at V and 6 bases at J, with 12 bases between. This CDR3 contains 14 residues. The CDR3 sequence: CASSLAGPASEQYF. The CDR3 DNA reads TGTGCCAGCAGCTTAGCGGGACCCGCGAGCGAGCAGTACTTC.